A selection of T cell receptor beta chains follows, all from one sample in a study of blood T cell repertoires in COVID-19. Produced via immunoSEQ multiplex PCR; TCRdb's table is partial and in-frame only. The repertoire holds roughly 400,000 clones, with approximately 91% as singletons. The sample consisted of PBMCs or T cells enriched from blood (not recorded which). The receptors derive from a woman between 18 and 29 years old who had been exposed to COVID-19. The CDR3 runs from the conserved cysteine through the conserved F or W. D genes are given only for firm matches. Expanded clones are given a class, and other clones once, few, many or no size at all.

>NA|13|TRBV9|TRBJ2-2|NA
CASSASRTGELFF
TGTGCCAGCAGCGCAAGCAGGACCGGGGAGCTGTTTTTT
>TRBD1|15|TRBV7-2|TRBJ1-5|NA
CASSFGTGPYQPQHF
TGTGCCAGCAGCTTCGGGACAGGACCGTATCAGCCCCAGCATTTT
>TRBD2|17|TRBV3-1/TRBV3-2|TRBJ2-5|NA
CASSQGLSGRGRKTQYF
TGTGCCAGCAGCCAAGGCCTAAGCGGGAGGGGGCGGAAGACCCAGTACTTC
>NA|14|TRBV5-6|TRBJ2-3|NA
CASSFFGSTDTQYF
TGTGCCAGCAGCTTCTTCGGTAGCACAGATACGCAGTATTTT
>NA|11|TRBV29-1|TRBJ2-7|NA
CSAGQQYEQYF
TGCAGCGCTGGACAGCAGTACGAGCAGTACTTC
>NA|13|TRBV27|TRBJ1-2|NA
CASSFREQRGYTF
TGTGCCAGCAGTTTCCGGGAACAGAGAGGCTACACCTTC
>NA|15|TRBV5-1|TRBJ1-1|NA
CASSLGGSLNTEAFF
TGCGCCAGCAGCTTGGGAGGCAGCTTGAACACTGAAGCTTTCTTT
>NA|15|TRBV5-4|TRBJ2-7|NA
CASSLAQRADYEQYF
TGTGCCAGCAGCTTGGCCCAGCGGGCGGACTACGAGCAGTACTTC
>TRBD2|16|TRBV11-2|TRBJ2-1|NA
CASTLGPSGIYNEQFF
TGTGCCAGCACCCTAGGGCCTAGCGGTATCTACAATGAGCAGTTCTTC
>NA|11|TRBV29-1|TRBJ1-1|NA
CSVVQGSEAFF
TGCAGCGTTGTCCAGGGGTCTGAAGCTTTCTTT
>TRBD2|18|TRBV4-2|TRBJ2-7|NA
CASSLIRTLAGGAYEQYF
TGTGCCAGCAGCCTAATTCGAACCTTAGCGGGAGGGGCCTACGAGCAGTACTTC
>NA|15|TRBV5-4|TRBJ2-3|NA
CASSPRGASTDTQYF
TGTGCCAGCAGCCCTCGGGGGGCTAGCACAGATACGCAGTATTTT
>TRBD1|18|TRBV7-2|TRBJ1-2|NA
CASSLVGTGAPSNYGYTF
TGTGCCAGCAGCTTAGTCGGGACAGGGGCACCCTCTAACTATGGCTACACCTTC
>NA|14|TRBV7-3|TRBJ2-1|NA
CASSRFMTNNEQFF
TGTGCCAGCAGCCGCTTCATGACTAACAATGAGCAGTTCTTC
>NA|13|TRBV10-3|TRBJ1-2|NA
CAISEGQTNGYTF
TGTGCCATCAGTGAGGGACAGACTAACGGCTACACCTTC
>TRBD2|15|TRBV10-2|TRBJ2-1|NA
CASSEVAGGYNEQFF
TGCGCCAGCAGTGAAGTAGCGGGGGGATACAATGAGCAGTTCTTC
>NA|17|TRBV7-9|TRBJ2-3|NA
CASSLATSWGGTDTQYF
TGTGCCAGCAGCTTAGCAACTAGCTGGGGTGGCACAGATACGCAGTATTTT
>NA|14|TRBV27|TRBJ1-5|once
CASSWGRGNQPQHF
TGTGCCAGCAGTTGGGGGCGGGGGAATCAGCCCCAGCATTTT
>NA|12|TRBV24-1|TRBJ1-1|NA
CATSDINTEAFF
TGTGCCACCAGTGACATCAACACTGAAGCTTTCTTT
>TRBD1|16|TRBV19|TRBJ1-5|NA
CASSRTPGQGPRPQHF
TGTGCCAGTAGTAGAACCCCGGGACAGGGCCCAAGGCCCCAGCATTTT
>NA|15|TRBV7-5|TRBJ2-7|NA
CARSVRALLIYEQYF
TGTGCCAGAAGCGTCAGGGCCCTCCTCATCTACGAGCAGTACTTC
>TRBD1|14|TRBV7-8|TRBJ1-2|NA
CASSLVTGNYGYTF
TGTGCCAGCAGCTTAGTGACAGGGAACTATGGCTACACCTTC
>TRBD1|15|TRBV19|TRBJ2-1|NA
CASSIGTGGYNEQFF
TGTGCCAGTAGTATAGGTACAGGGGGGTACAATGAGCAGTTCTTC
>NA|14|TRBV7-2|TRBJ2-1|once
CASSLGTGSRGKFF
TGTGCCAGCAGCTTAGGAACAGGGTCGAGGGGTAAGTTCTTC
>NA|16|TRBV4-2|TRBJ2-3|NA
CASSQDYLGGADTQYF
TGTGCCAGCAGCCAAGACTACCTAGGAGGAGCAGATACGCAGTATTTT
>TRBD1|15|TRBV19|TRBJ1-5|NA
CASSIGDRMNQPQHF
TGTGCCAGTAGTATAGGGGACAGAATGAATCAGCCCCAGCATTTT
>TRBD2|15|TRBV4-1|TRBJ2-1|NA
CASSPTSGSRSEQFF
TGCGCCAGCAGCCCCACTAGCGGGAGTAGGAGTGAGCAGTTCTTC
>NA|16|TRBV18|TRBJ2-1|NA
CASSPGSGRDYNEQFF
TGTGCCAGCTCACCTGGCTCTGGCAGGGATTACAATGAGCAGTTCTTC
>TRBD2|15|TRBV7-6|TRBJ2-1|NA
CASSSIAGTYNEQFF
TGTGCCAGCAGCTCTATAGCGGGGACGTACAATGAGCAGTTCTTC
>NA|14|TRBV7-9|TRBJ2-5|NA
CASSLDMRQETQYF
TGTGCCAGCAGCTTAGATATGCGGCAAGAGACCCAGTACTTC
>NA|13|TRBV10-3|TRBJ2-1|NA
CAISAGHDNEQFF
TGTGCCATCTCTGCAGGGCACGACAATGAGCAGTTCTTC
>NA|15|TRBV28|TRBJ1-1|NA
CASSSLQGKATEAFF
TGTGCCAGCAGTTCCCTACAGGGCAAGGCCACTGAAGCTTTCTTT
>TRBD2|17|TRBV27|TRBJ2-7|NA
CASSPQHLSGRLYEQYF
TGTGCCAGCAGTCCCCAGCATCTTAGCGGGAGATTATACGAGCAGTACTTC
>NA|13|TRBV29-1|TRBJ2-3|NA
CSGISVGGDTQYF
TGCAGCGGGATTAGCGTCGGCGGAGATACGCAGTATTTT
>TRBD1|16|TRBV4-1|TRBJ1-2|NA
CASSPGQGRLGYGYTF
TGCGCCAGCAGCCCGGGACAGGGCCGCTTGGGATATGGCTACACCTTC
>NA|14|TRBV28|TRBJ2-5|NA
CASSFLAEQETQYF
TGTGCCAGCAGTTTCCTGGCAGAACAAGAGACCCAGTACTTC
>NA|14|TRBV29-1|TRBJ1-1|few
CSENKLGTNTEAFF
TGCAGCGAAAACAAATTGGGCACGAACACTGAAGCTTTCTTT
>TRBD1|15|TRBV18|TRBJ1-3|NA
CASSQTTGTGNTIYF
TGTGCCAGCTCCCAGACGACAGGGACTGGAAACACCATATATTTT
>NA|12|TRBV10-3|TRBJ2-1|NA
CAISEGRNEQFF
TGTGCCATCAGTGAAGGGAGGAATGAGCAGTTCTTC
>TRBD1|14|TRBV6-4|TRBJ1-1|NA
CASSKDRGNTEAFF
TGTGCCAGCAGTAAGGACAGGGGGAACACTGAAGCTTTCTTT
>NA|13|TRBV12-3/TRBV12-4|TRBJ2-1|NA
CASSLGDRGEQFF
TGTGCCAGCAGTTTAGGCGATAGGGGTGAGCAGTTCTTC
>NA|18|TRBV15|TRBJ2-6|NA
CATSRDAQLTSGANVLTF
TGTGCCACCAGCAGAGATGCACAGCTTACCTCTGGGGCCAACGTCCTGACTTTC
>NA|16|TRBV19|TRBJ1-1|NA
CASSIGVTGVATEAFF
TGTGCCAGTAGTATAGGGGTGACAGGAGTAGCCACTGAAGCTTTCTTT
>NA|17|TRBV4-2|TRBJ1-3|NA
CASSQDHGSGLGNTIYF
TGTGCCAGCAGCCAAGACCATGGTTCAGGTCTTGGAAACACCATATATTTT
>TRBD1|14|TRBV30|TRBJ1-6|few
CAWSAGGRRSPLHF
TGTGCCTGGAGTGCAGGGGGGAGGCGCTCACCCCTCCACTTT
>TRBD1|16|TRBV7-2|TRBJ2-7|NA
CASSLALGRKGQGVYF
TGTGCCAGCAGCTTAGCGCTTGGTCGAAAAGGGCAGGGGGTGTACTTC
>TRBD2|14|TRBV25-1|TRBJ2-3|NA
CASSVAGVTDTQYF
TGTGCCAGCAGTGTAGCGGGTGTCACAGATACGCAGTATTTT
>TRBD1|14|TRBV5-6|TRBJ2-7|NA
CASSFGQGSYEQYF
TGTGCCAGCAGCTTTGGACAGGGCTCCTACGAGCAGTACTTC
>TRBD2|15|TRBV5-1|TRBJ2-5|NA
CASSSTGLAGEDQYF
TGCGCCAGCAGCTCGACGGGACTAGCGGGAGAGGACCAGTACTTC